The 6 T cell receptor beta chains below come from one sample, sequenced in a study of control samples from healthy donors and cancer patients. TCRdb's table, derived via immunoSEQ multiplex PCR, lists solely in-frame clones and lacks some. Of about 130,000 clones listed, 92% are singletons. The sequencing input was blood. Receptor source: a man aged 18 to 30 in good health.

V is TRBV6-5 and J is TRBJ2-7; TRBD1 might be the D (5 bases). Trimming took off 10 bases at V and 2 bases at J, with 15 bases between the two ends. From germline, CDR1 is MNHEY and CDR2 SVGAGI. The CDR3 covers 13 residues. This CDR3 reads CATGGRDAYEQYF. The CDR3 nucleotides are TGTGCCACCGGCGGCAGGGATGCCTACGAGCAGTACTTC.

The J gene is TRBJ2-1, the V gene TRBV21-1; the D call of TRBD1 is as the table states it, not checked on the DNA. TRBV21-1 is classified as a pseudogene. The CDR3 consists of 15 residues. CDR3 nucleotides: TGTGCCAGCAGCAAAGCGCTTGGGCCCTACAATGAGCAGTTCTTC. This sequence encodes CASSKALGPYNEQFF.

The chain uses TRBV7-2 and TRBJ2-7; D not resolved. The germline V gene has CDR1 SGHTA and CDR2 FQGNSA. Trimming stripped 5 bases from V and 1 base from J, with 12 bases between. The length of the CDR3 is 14 residues. This CDR3 is CASSLDALSYEQYF. CDR3 bases: TGTGCCAGCAGCCTGGACGCTCTGTCCTACGAGCAGTACTTC. Drawing the rest from reference TRBV7-2 and TRBJ2-7, the complete variable domain is GAGVSQSPSNKVTEKGKDVELRCDPISGHTALYWYRQSLGQGLEFLIYFQGNSAPDKSGLPSDRFSAERTGGSVSTLTIQRTQQEDSAVYLCASSLDALSYEQYFGPGTRLTVT.

The chain carries TRBV4-1 and TRBJ2-7; maybe TRBD2 (5 bases). V gave up 1 base and J gave up 5 bases, with 9 bases separating them. This CDR3 has 13 amino acids. Germline CDR1 MGHRA, CDR2 YSYEKL. The CDR3, as DNA: TGCGCCAGCAGCCAAGGGCTAGCAGACGAGCAGTACTTC. Translated, it gives CASSQGLADEQYF.

CDR3 in DNA: TGTGCCAGCAGCTTAGAGCGGGGGGGCTACAATGAGCAGTTCTTC. Its protein is CASSLERGGYNEQFF. V and J are TRBV7-2 and TRBJ2-1; 10 bases map to TRBD2. V shed 1 base, J shed 3 bases, and the junction held 0 bases outside the gene matches. This CDR3 has 15 residues. Germline values: CDR1 SGHTA, CDR2 FQGNSA.

The chain couples TRBV10-2 to TRBJ2-5; 10 bases are a match to TRBD2. Trimming took 6 bases from V and 4 from J; bases not matched to a gene: 5. The CDR3 is 14 residues long. The germline CDR1 and CDR2 sequences are WSHSY and SAAADI. The CDR3 loop reads CASRGLAARETQYF. CDR3 sequence (DNA): TGCGCCAGCAGAGGACTAGCGGCCAGAGAGACCCAGTACTTC.